This paragraph reports one T cell receptor (beta chain). The data derive from a study of blood T cells in healthy people across ages. No fewer than 5.5 micrograms of total RNA were isolated from every sample. It was with a sample-barcoded 5' primer and a J-beta primer mix that a second PCR of about 6 to 12 cycles was run. Each cDNA molecule carried a tag from a template-switch adaptor that contained 12 random nucleotides. TCRdb re-called the 5' RACE reads through MiXCR, storing one row per CDR3 protein. Found here are over 1,200,000 distinct CDR3 sequences, approximately 59% of them singletons; the top ten hold 6.5% to 8.5%. Germline V gives CDR1 MNHNY, CDR2 SVGAGI (reference sequence). The CDR3 contains 13 residues. The V end lost 2 bases, the J end lost 4 bases, and 8 bases lay between the germline ends.

The chain joins TRBV6-6 to TRBJ1-1; D gene ambiguous. Source material: blood. The TCR sequence derives from a man aged 18 to 29 in good health. The CDR3 nucleotides read TGTGCCAGCAGTTACGATGGAGGCACTGAAGCTTTCTTT. Its translation is CASSYDGGTEAFF.